This T cell receptor (beta chain) appears in the sequencing data of a study of cytomegalovirus exposure and HLA in healthy donors. Overall study context: In terms of ancestry, the Caucasian-associated cluster contained 75% to 85% of the approximately 400 genotyped donors. Overall study findings and caveats: Reportedly, TCR beta sequences accurately predicted HLA-A and HLA-B alleles in most subjects.

Germline CDR1 reads SNHLY; CDR2 reads FYNNEI. The CDR3 is 12 amino acids. Trimming left V 11 bases short and J 1 base short, with 11 bases between. As to this clone: Its antigen is unknown.

PCR amplification relied on 60 Vbeta primers (plus 13 Jbeta primers). Sequencing was performed with immunoSEQ multiplex PCR; in TCRdb, only in-frame clones are kept and a portion is missing. The repertoire holds about 280,000 clones, with 85% to 90% as singletons. Those who donated were healthy bone marrow donors. Sequencing was performed on PBMCs. The clonotype originates from a woman aged 18-29 years in good health and CMV-seronegative. The rearrangement joins TRBV2 to TRBJ1-1; D may be TRBD1 (5 bases). CDR3 region: CALAGGNTEAFF. CDR3 nucleotide sequence: TGTGCCCTCGCGGGGGGGAACACTGAAGCTTTCTTT.